Listed below are T cell receptor beta chains from one sample, sequenced in a study of blood T cell repertoires in COVID-19. Some clones are missing from TCRdb's copy, which holds only in-frame ones; the method was immunoSEQ multiplex PCR. The sample records over 300,000 clones, 85% to 90% being singletons. Material for sequencing was peripheral blood. These receptors were taken from a man between 18 and 29 years old with active or convalescent COVID-19. Each CDR3 is given with its conserved first and last residue.

v_call: TRBV6-5
cdr3_aa: CASSYRDKAQPQHF

v_call: TRBV9
cdr3_aa: CASSVTSRDRVGDYGYTF

v_call: TRBV19
cdr3_aa: CASPGASYEQYF

v_call: TRBV29-1
cdr3_aa: CSVGGKSKRRTEAFF

v_call: TRBV27
cdr3_aa: CASSHRDRAGYTF

v_call: TRBV18
cdr3_aa: CASSPPSYEQYF

v_call: TRBV19
cdr3_aa: CASTTGFSTEAFF

v_call: TRBV28
cdr3_aa: CASSTDRGYLDEQYF

v_call: TRBV27
cdr3_aa: CASSLAGTTYEQYF

v_call: TRBV24-1
cdr3_aa: CATSDRRSRHKEKLFF

v_call: TRBV19
cdr3_aa: CASSIGRLGYTF

v_call: TRBV5-1
cdr3_aa: CASREDRGELSSPLHF

v_call: TRBV5-1
cdr3_aa: CASSLAGGGDTGELFF

v_call: TRBV5-4
cdr3_aa: CASSTPGRSSYNEQFF

v_call: TRBV7-6
cdr3_aa: CASSPPSSGSTDTQYF

v_call: TRBV6-5
cdr3_aa: CASSYADRGNEKLFF